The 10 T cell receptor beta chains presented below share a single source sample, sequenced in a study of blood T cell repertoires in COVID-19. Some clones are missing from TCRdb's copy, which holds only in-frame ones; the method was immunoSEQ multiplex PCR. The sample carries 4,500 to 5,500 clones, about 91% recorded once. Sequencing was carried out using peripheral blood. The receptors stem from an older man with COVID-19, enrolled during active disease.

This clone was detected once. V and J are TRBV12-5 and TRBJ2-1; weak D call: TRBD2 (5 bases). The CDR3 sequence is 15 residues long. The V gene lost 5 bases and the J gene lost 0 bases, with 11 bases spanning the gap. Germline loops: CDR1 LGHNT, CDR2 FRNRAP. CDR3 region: CASGPLDFSYNEQFF. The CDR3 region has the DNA TGTGCTAGTGGTCCCCTGGACTTCTCCTACAATGAGCAGTTCTTC.

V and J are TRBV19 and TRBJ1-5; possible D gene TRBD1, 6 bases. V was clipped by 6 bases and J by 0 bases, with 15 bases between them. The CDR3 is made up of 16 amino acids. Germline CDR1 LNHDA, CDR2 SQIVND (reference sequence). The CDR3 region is CASRLRGGDSNQPQHF. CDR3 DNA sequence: TGTGCCAGTAGGCTAAGGGGGGGGGATAGCAATCAGCCCCAGCATTTT.

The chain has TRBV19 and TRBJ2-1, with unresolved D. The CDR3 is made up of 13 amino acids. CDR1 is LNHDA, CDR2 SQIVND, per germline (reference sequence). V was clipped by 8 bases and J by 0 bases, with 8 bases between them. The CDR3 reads CASGAFSYNEQFF. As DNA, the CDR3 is TGTGCCAGTGGAGCCTTCTCCTACAATGAGCAGTTCTTC.

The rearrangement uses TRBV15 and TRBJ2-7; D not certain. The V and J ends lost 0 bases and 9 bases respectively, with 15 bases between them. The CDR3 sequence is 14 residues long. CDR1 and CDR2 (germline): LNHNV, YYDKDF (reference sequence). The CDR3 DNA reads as TGTGCCACCAGCAGAGAATCCGCTCGCCGCGGGCAGTACTTC. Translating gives CATSRESARRGQYF.

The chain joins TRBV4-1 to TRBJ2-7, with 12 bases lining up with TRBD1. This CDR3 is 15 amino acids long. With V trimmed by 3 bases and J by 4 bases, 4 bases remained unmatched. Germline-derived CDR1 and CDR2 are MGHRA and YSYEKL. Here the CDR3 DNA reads TGCGCCAGCAGCCACCCGGGACAGGGGGCTTACGAGCAGTACTTC. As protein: CASSHPGQGAYEQYF.

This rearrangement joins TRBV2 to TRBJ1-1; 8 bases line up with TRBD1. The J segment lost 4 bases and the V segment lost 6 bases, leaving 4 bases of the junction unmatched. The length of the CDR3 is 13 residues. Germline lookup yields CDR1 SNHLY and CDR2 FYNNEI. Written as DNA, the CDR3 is TGTGCCAGCAGCGGACAGGGTCGCACTGAAGCTTTCTTT. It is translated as CASSGQGRTEAFF.

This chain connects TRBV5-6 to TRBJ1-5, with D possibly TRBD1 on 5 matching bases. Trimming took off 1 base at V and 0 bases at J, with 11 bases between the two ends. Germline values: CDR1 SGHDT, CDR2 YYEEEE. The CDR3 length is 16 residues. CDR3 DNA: TGTGCCAGCAGCTTGTCGGGGGACCATAGCAATCAGCCCCAGCATTTT. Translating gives CASSLSGDHSNQPQHF.

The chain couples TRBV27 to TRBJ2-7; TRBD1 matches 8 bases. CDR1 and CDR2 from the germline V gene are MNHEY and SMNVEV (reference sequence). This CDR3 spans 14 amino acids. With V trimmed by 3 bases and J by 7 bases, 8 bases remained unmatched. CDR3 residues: CASSFDRGALEQYF. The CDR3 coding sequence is TGTGCCAGCAGTTTCGACAGGGGAGCCCTGGAGCAGTACTTC.

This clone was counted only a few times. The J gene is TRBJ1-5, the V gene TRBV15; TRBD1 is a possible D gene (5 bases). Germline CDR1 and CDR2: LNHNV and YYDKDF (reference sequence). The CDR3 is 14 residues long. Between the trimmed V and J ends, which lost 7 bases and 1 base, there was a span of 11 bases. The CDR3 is CATNNRGSNQPQHF. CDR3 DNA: TGTGCCACCAACAATAGGGGAAGCAATCAGCCCCAGCATTTT. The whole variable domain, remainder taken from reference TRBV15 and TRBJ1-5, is DAMVIQNPRYQVTQFGKPVTLSCSQTLNHNVMYWYQQKSSQAPKLLFHYYDKDFNNEADTPDNFQSRRPNTSFCFLDIRSPGLGDTAMYLCATNNRGSNQPQHFGDGTRLSIL.

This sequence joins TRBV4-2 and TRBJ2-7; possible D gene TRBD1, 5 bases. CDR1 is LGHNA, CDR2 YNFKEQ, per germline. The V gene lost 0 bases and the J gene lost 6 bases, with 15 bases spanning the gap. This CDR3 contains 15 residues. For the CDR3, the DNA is TGTGCCAGCAGCCAAGACGTAGCAGGGTTAACCGAGCAGTACTTC. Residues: CASSQDVAGLTEQYF.